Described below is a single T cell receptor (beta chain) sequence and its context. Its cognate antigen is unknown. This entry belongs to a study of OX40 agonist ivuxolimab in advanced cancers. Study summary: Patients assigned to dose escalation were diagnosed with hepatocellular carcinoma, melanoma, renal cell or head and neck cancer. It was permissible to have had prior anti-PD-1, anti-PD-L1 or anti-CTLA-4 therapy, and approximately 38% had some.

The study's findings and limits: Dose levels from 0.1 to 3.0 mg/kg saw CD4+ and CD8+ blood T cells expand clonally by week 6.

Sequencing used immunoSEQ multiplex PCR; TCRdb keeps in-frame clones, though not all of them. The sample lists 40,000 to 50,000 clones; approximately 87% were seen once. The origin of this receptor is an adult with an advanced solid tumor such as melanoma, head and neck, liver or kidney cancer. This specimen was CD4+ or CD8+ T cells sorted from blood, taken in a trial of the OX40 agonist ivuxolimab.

The CDR3 DNA reads TGTGCCAGCAGCCAAGATGGGGTTGTCAGGGTGTCTGGCTACACCTTC. It specifies CASSQDGVVRVSGYTF. The chain couples TRBV14 to TRBJ1-2, with D possibly matching TRBD1 (5 bases). V lost 0 bases and J 7 bases, leaving 18 bases between the germline ends. The CDR3 runs 16 residues. The germline V gene has CDR1 SGHDN and CDR2 FVKESK.